One sample yielded the 31 T cell receptor beta chains listed below, sequenced in a study of blood T cells in healthy people across ages. Primers used in a second PCR of about 7 to 12 cycles were a sample-barcoded 5' primer and a J-beta primer mix. A single record per CDR3 protein comes from TCRdb applying MiXCR to the 5' RACE reads. Found here are 700,000 to 1,000,000 distinct CDR3 sequences, around 42% of them singletons; the top ten hold about 21%. Sequenced material: blood. The receptors were sampled from a man aged 55 to 70 in good health.

The chain is built from TRBV4-3 and TRBJ1-4; D possibly corresponds to TRBD1 (6 bases). Germline lookup yields CDR1 LGHNA and CDR2 YSLEER. Trimming removed 5 bases at V and 8 bases at J, with 15 bases between. The length of the CDR3 is 14 residues. The DNA for the CDR3 is TGCGCCAGCAGCTTTCAGGGGAGAGGCGAAAAACTGTTTTTT. Amino acids: CASSFQGRGEKLFF.

The V and J genes are TRBV4-1 and TRBJ1-1; 7 nucleotides agree with TRBD1. With V trimmed by 1 base and J by 1 base, 3 bases remained unmatched. Germline V gene sequence: CDR1 MGHRA, CDR2 YSYEKL. The length of the CDR3 is 15 residues. CDR3 coding DNA: TGCGCCAGCAGCCAAGCCGGACAGGAGAACACTGAAGCTTTCTTT. This codes for CASSQAGQENTEAFF.

In its sample, this clonotype was seen a few times. V and J are TRBV6-1 and TRBJ1-2, with TRBD1 matching over 7 bases. Germline CDR1 reads MNHNS; CDR2 reads SASEGT. V shed 5 bases, J shed 5 bases, and the junction held 11 bases outside the gene matches. The CDR3 consists of 15 residues. The CDR3 sequence: CASSTPGTEAYGYTF. CDR3 coding DNA: TGTGCCAGCAGTACCCCCGGGACAGAGGCTTATGGCTACACCTTC.

V is TRBV6-2 or TRBV6-3 and J is TRBJ2-7; the match to TRBD1 covers 8 bases. This CDR3 contains 16 residues. Germline CDR1 and CDR2: MNHEY and SVGEGT. The V gene end was trimmed by 2 bases and the J gene end by 0 bases; junction bases not matched to a gene: 6. The CDR3 sequence is CASSYQGQALSYEQYF. Written as DNA, the CDR3 is TGTGCCAGCAGTTACCAGGGACAGGCCCTCTCCTACGAGCAGTACTTC.

This clonotype was found many times. The chain recombines TRBV13 with TRBJ2-1, with 10 bases lining up with TRBD2. Germline V gives CDR1 PRHDT, CDR2 FYEKMQ (reference sequence). V shed 6 bases, J shed 4 bases, and the junction held 6 bases outside the gene matches. This CDR3 is 15 amino acids long. The CDR3 loop reads CASRERGGLYNEQFF. As DNA, the CDR3 is TGTGCCAGCAGAGAGCGGGGGGGCCTGTACAATGAGCAGTTCTTC.

This clonotype was seen more than once but under ten times. The chain employs TRBV6-1 and TRBJ2-7; no clear D gene. This CDR3 has 15 residues. Trimming removed 6 bases from V and 2 bases from J, with 17 bases in between. Germline V gives CDR1 MNHNS, CDR2 SASEGT. The CDR3: CASSPRVAGPYEQYF. DNA of the CDR3: TGTGCCAGCAGCCCACGAGTCGCAGGTCCCTACGAGCAGTACTTC.

This rearrangement joins TRBV4-3 to TRBJ2-1; a possible D gene is TRBD2 (5 bases). There are 15 residues in the CDR3. Germline-derived CDR1 and CDR2 are LGHNA and YSLEER. Between the trimmed V and J ends, which lost 1 base and 8 bases, there was a span of 15 bases. The chain's CDR3 is CASSQGRGKVDEQFF. The CDR3 DNA sequence: TGCGCCAGCAGCCAAGGTCGAGGGAAGGTTGATGAGCAGTTCTTC.

This sequence joins TRBV21-1 and TRBJ2-5; no DNA check was done on the table's D call, TRBD1. TRBV21-1 is flagged as a pseudogene. The CDR3 length is 15 residues. Written as DNA, the CDR3 is TGTGCCAGCAGCCGAGTAGAGGGGGGTTTGAAGACCCAGTACTTC. Translated: CASSRVEGGLKTQYF.

This clonotype turned up a few times. The J gene is TRBJ2-5, the V gene TRBV4-3, with 9 bases aligning to TRBD1. Per germline, CDR1 LGHNA and CDR2 YSLEER. Trimming cost V 2 bases and J 11 bases; bases outside gene matches: 12. CDR3 length equals 15 residues. The CDR3 DNA reads as TGCGCCAGCAGCCAAACCGGGACAGGGCCGGTCGCGCAGTACTTC. This encodes CASSQTGTGPVAQYF.

The chain couples TRBV5-1 to TRBJ2-5; D is possibly TRBD2 (6 bases). The J call could be wrong; TRBJ2-4 is a better fit for the DNA end. Germline V gene data show CDR1 as SGHRS and CDR2 as YFSETQ. This CDR3 has 14 residues. As DNA, the CDR3 is TGCGCCAGCAGGGAGGGGTGGGACAAAAACATTCAGTACTTC. Its protein product is CASREGWDKNIQYF.

In its sample, this clonotype was seen a few times. The rearrangement uses TRBV4-3 and TRBJ2-7; D not certain. The J call may be faulty, since TRBJ2-5 better matches the DNA end. From germline, CDR1 is LGHNA and CDR2 YSLEER. There are 14 residues in the CDR3. The CDR3 reads CASSPKVGWETQYF. In DNA form, the CDR3 reads TGCGCCAGCAGCCCCAAGGTTGGGTGGGAGACCCAGTACTTC.

The genes are TRBV9 and TRBJ1-5; D perhaps matches TRBD1 (6 bases). The V end lost 0 bases, the J end lost 5 bases, and 9 bases lay between the germline ends. This CDR3 spans 14 amino acids. Germline-derived CDR1 and CDR2 are SGDLS and YYNGEE. The CDR3 region is CASSVGAGDQPQHF. The CDR3 DNA is TGTGCCAGCAGCGTAGGTGCAGGGGATCAGCCCCAGCATTTT.

The rearrangement joins TRBV6-1 to TRBJ2-3; TRBD2 matches 9 bases. V lost 8 bases and J lost 4; bases outside the gene matches: 13. This CDR3 region has 16 residues. Germline assignment: CDR1 MNHNS and CDR2 SASEGT. CDR3 sequence: CASQSGRGGRADTQYF. CDR3 coding DNA: TGTGCCAGCCAAAGTGGGCGGGGGGGTCGTGCAGATACGCAGTATTTT.

This clonotype was seen a handful of times. This rearrangement joins TRBV20-1 to TRBJ2-1; the match to TRBD1 covers 10 bases. Germline V CDR1 and CDR2: DFQATT, SNEGSKA (reference sequence). The CDR3 has 16 residues. Unmatched junction bases numbered 4, after V lost 2 bases and J lost 0 bases. CDR3 region: CSARLTGGNSYNEQFF. The CDR3 coding sequence is TGCAGTGCTAGACTGACAGGGGGCAACTCCTACAATGAGCAGTTCTTC.

The rearrangement uses TRBV10-3 and TRBJ2-5; either TRBD1 or TRBD2 may supply D (6 bases each). The CDR3 runs to 14 residues. Germline loops: CDR1 ENHRY, CDR2 SYGVKD. V lost 3 bases and J lost 9, with 17 bases in between. The chain's CDR3 is CAISERTDWEAQYF. The CDR3 DNA is TGTGCCATCAGTGAAAGGACAGACTGGGAGGCCCAGTACTTC.

The chain couples TRBV5-1 to TRBJ2-5; possible D gene TRBD2, 6 bases. The germline V gene has CDR1 SGHRS and CDR2 YFSETQ. This CDR3 region has 14 residues. The ends were cut back, 4 bases at V and 4 bases at J, with 14 bases in the middle. The CDR3 DNA reads TGCGCCAGCAGCAGGGACTCCGTCCCAGAGACCCAGTACTTC. The encoded protein is CASSRDSVPETQYF.

The J gene is TRBJ2-7, the V gene TRBV20-1; tentatively, D is TRBD1 or TRBD2 (6 bases each). Trimming pared 3 bases from V and 2 bases from J, leaving 14 bases between. The germline V gene has CDR1 DFQATT and CDR2 SNEGSKA (reference sequence). The CDR3 is 14 residues long. The CDR3 here is CSASGLGGAYEQYF. The CDR3 DNA sequence: TGCAGTGCTAGTGGGTTGGGGGGCGCCTACGAGCAGTACTTC.

The CDR3 nucleotides read TGTGCCAGCAGCCCAGAGCGCCGGGACCTCAGGAACACTGAAGCTTTCTTT. Translation: CASSPERRDLRNTEAFF. This rearrangement joins TRBV14 to TRBJ1-1; tentative D call: TRBD1 (5 bases). Germline CDR1 SGHDN, CDR2 FVKESK. Deletions cut 4 bases from V and 1 base from J, with 19 bases between. The CDR3 covers 17 residues.

The chain combines TRBV4-3 with TRBJ2-1; 11 positions agree with TRBD1. The V gene's germline CDR1 is LGHNA and CDR2 YSLEER. V dropped 0 bases and J dropped 9; count of bases not matched to a gene: 10. The CDR3 is 17 residues long. The CDR3 region is CASSQDSIGQGAGEQFF. The CDR3 nucleotides are TGCGCCAGCAGCCAAGATTCAATTGGACAGGGGGCAGGTGAGCAGTTCTTC.

The chain employs TRBV20-1 and TRBJ2-3; perhaps TRBD2 as D (6 bases). CDR1 DFQATT and CDR2 SNEGSKA come from the germline V gene (reference sequence). The ends were cut back, 1 base at V and 2 bases at J, with 16 bases in the middle. The CDR3 length is 16 residues. The chain's CDR3 is CSARGYIGGTTDTQYF. CDR3 nucleotides: TGCAGTGCTAGAGGATATATTGGGGGGACCACAGATACGCAGTATTTT.

For this clonotype: At one end the junction does not follow the germline gene, possibly because of a read error. The chain has TRBV6-2 or TRBV6-3 and TRBJ2-2, with unresolved D. Germline CDR1 and CDR2: MNHEY and SVGEGT. This CDR3 is built from 13 residues. DNA for the CDR3: TGTACCAGCAGTTACAGGAACACCGGGGAGCTGTTTTTT. Translating it yields CTSSYRNTGELFF.

The genes are TRBV5-1 and TRBJ1-1; D remains ambiguous. CDR1 is SGHRS, CDR2 YFSETQ, per germline. Trimming left V 0 bases short and J 2 bases short, with 11 bases between. The CDR3 is 15 amino acids. The CDR3 DNA follows: TGCGCCAGCAGCTTGGGGGTAGGACGAAACACTGAAGCTTTCTTT. This codes for CASSLGVGRNTEAFF.

V usage is TRBV7-2 and J usage is TRBJ2-5, with 8 bases identical to TRBD2. CDR3 size: 15 residues. Germline V gives CDR1 SGHTA, CDR2 FQGNSA. The trim removed 11 bases at V and 2 bases at J, leaving 13 bases unmatched. This chain's CDR3 is CAGTLPGGGQETQYF. In DNA, the CDR3 is TGTGCCGGCACCCTCCCGGGGGGGGGTCAAGAGACCCAGTACTTC.

The rearrangement uses TRBV12-3 or TRBV12-4 and TRBJ1-1; 7 bases map to TRBD1. After removal of 7 bases from V and 4 bases from J, the junction contained 9 bases not matched to a gene. This CDR3 comprises 14 residues. This chain's CDR3 is CASTLVKGATEAFF. CDR3 DNA: TGTGCCAGCACCCTGGTTAAGGGGGCCACTGAAGCTTTCTTT.

The J gene is TRBJ1-1, the V gene TRBV20-1; 7 bases are a match to TRBD1. Germline loops: CDR1 DFQATT, CDR2 SNEGSKA (reference sequence). CDR3 size: 13 residues. V shed 5 bases and J 8 bases; nucleotides not matched to a gene: 11. CDR3 sequence (DNA): TGCAGTGCTCCAGGACAGGTTGGAGGCGAAGCTTTCTTT. Translation gives CSAPGQVGGEAFF.

V usage is TRBV20-1 and J usage is TRBJ1-1; D is perhaps TRBD1 (6 bases). From germline, CDR1 is DFQATT and CDR2 SNEGSKA (reference sequence). V was cut by 3 bases and J by 4 bases, with 15 bases left in between. This CDR3 is built from 14 residues. Here the CDR3 reads CSASQQGLGTEAFF. The CDR3 DNA reads TGCAGTGCTAGCCAACAGGGTTTGGGCACTGAAGCTTTCTTT.

The chain combines TRBV7-2 with TRBJ1-2; 7 nucleotides agree with TRBD1. Germline-derived CDR1 and CDR2 are SGHTA and FQGNSA. The V segment lost 1 base and the J segment 2 bases; nucleotides outside the gene matches: 4. The CDR3 extends over 15 amino acids. In DNA form, the CDR3 reads TGTGCCAGCAGCTTAGTGAAGGGGGCGAACTATGGCTACACCTTC. Residues: CASSLVKGANYGYTF.

The V gene is TRBV4-2, the J gene TRBJ2-5; 10 bases map to TRBD2. The CDR3 length is 16 residues. V shed 1 base and J 4 bases; nucleotides not matched to a gene: 6. Germline loops: CDR1 LGHNA, CDR2 YNFKEQ. CDR3 in amino acids: CASSQVGASGGETQYF. CDR3 coding DNA: TGTGCCAGCAGCCAAGTGGGGGCTAGCGGGGGAGAGACCCAGTACTTC.

This chain uses TRBV20-1 with TRBJ2-1, with a tentative D call TRBD1 (7 bases). The length of the CDR3 is 14 residues. Germline V gene lookup returns CDR1 DFQATT and CDR2 SNEGSKA (reference sequence). DNA of the CDR3: TGCGGATGGCCCGGAGGGACAGTTTACAATGAGCAGTTCTTC. It specifies CGWPGGTVYNEQFF.

The chain employs TRBV6-5 and TRBJ1-2; D ambiguous. The V end was cut by 5 bases, the J end by 4 bases, with 11 bases between. Germline V gene sequence: CDR1 MNHEY, CDR2 SVGAGI. This CDR3 is built from 13 residues. Here the CDR3 reads CASSTGLSYGYTF. The CDR3 DNA reads TGTGCCAGCAGTACTGGCCTGTCCTATGGCTACACCTTC.

This clonotype was recorded at least ten times. The V and J genes are TRBV6-2 or TRBV6-3 and TRBJ2-3; no clear D. Germline CDR1 is MNHEY and CDR2 is SVGEGT. V lost 8 bases to trimming and J lost 3 bases, with 18 bases between them. The CDR3 sequence is 15 residues long. CDR3 in DNA: TGTGCCAGCTCAAGAACACCCGAATCGACAGATACGCAGTATTTT. It specifies CASSRTPESTDTQYF.